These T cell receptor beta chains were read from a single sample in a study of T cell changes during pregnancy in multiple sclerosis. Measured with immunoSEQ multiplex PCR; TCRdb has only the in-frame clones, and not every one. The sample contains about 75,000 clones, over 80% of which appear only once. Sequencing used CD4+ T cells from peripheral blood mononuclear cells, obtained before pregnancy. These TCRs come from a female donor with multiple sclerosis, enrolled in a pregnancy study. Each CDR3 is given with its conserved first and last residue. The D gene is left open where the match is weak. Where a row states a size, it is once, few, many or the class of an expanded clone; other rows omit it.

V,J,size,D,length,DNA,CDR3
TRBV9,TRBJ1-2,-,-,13,TGTGCCAGCAGCGTAGTAGGGGGCTATGGCTACACCTTC,CASSVVGGYGYTF
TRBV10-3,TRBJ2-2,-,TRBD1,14,TGTGCCATCAGTGGACAGGGGGATACCGGGGAGCTGTTTTTT,CAISGQGDTGELFF
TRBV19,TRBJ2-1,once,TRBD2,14,TGTGCCAGTAACGGCGGGAGGGTTTACAATGAGCAGTTCTTC,CASNGGRVYNEQFF
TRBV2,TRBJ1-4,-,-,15,TGTGCCAGCAGTGTTGTGGGGGCTGTTGATGAAAAACTGTTTTTT,CASSVVGAVDEKLFF
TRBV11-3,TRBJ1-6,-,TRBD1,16,TGTGCCAGCAGCCGTAGTGTGGGACAGGGTGATTCACCCCTCCACTTT,CASSRSVGQGDSPLHF
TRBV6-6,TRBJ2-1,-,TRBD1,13,TGTGCCAGCAGCACGGACAGGGAAGGTGAGCAGTTCTTC,CASSTDREGEQFF
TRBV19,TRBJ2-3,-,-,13,TGTGCCAGTAGTAGCCAGAGCACAGATACGCAGTATTTT,CASSSQSTDTQYF
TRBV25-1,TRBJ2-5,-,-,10,TGTGCCAGACAGGGAAAGACCCAGTACTTC,CARQGKTQYF
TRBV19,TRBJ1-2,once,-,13,TGTGCCACCACGTCAGGGACAAACTATGGCTACACCTTC,CATTSGTNYGYTF
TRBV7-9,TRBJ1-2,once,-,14,TGTGCCAGCAGCTTACTCAGGGCTAACTATGGCTACACCTTC,CASSLLRANYGYTF
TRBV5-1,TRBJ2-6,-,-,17,TGCGCCAGCAGCTTACGGGGATCTGCCTCTGGGGCCAACGTCCTGACTTTC,CASSLRGSASGANVLTF
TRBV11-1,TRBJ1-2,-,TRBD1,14,TGTGCCAGCAGCCCCCGGACAGGGAACTATGGCTACACCTTC,CASSPRTGNYGYTF
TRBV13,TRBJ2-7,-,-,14,TGTGCCAGCAGCTTAGGGTCCCGGGCCTACGAGCAGTACTTC,CASSLGSRAYEQYF
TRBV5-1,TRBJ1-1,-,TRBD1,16,TGCGCCAGCAGACTCGACAGGGGACAAACGAGGGCTGAAGCTTTCTTT,CASRLDRGQTRAEAFF
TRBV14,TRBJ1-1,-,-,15,TGTGCCAGCAGCCAGGAAATTATCAGGGGAACTGAAGCTTTCTTT,CASSQEIIRGTEAFF
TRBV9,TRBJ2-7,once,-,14,TGTGCCAGCAGCGTCACAGGGAGCTCCTACGAGCAGTACTTC,CASSVTGSSYEQYF
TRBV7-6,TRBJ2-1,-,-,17,TGTGCCAGCAGTAAGAGTTATCAGGGCCTCTCCTACAATGAGCAGTTCTTC,CASSKSYQGLSYNEQFF
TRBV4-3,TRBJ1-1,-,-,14,TGCGCCAGCAGCCTAGGGGGACCGCACACTGAAGCTTTCTTT,CASSLGGPHTEAFF
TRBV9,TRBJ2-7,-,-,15,TGTGCCAGCTCCCCCTCTCTAGCGAGCGTCTACGAGCAGTACTTC,CASSPSLASVYEQYF
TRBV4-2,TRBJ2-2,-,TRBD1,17,TGTGCCAGCAGCCAAGACCGCCAGGGGGCTCACACCGGGGAGCTGTTTTTT,CASSQDRQGAHTGELFF
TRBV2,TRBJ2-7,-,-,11,TGTGCCAGGGGGACTTTCTACGAGCAGTACTTC,CARGTFYEQYF
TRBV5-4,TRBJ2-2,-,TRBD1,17,TGTGCCAGCAGCCCGACCTCCGGGACAGGCAGCACCGGGGAGCTGTTTTTT,CASSPTSGTGSTGELFF
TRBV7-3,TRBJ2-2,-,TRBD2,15,TGTGCCAGCAGCATGACTAGCGGGTACACCGGGGAGCTGTTTTTT,CASSMTSGYTGELFF
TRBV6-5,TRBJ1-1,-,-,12,TGTGCCACCGGTCGGGGGAACACTGAAGCTTTCTTT,CATGRGNTEAFF
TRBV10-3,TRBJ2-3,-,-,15,TGTGCCATCAGTGAGCCCGGGGGAGGACCAGATACGCAGTATTTT,CAISEPGGGPDTQYF
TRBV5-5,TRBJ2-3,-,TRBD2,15,TGTGCCAGCCACTTAGACCCGGGGGGGACAGATACGCAGTATTTT,CASHLDPGGTDTQYF
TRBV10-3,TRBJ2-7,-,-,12,TGTGCCATCACAGGCGAGGGCTACGAGCAGTACTTC,CAITGEGYEQYF
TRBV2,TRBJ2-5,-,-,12,TGTGCCAGCAGTGAAGCGGCGGAGGATCTGTACTTC,CASSEAAEDLYF
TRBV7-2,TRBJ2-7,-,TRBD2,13,TGTGCCAGCAGCTGGGACTACTCCTACGAGCAGTACTTC,CASSWDYSYEQYF
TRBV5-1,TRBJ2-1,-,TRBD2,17,TGCGCCAGCAGCTTGAGGCTAGCGGGCAGCTCCTACAATGAGCAGTTCTTC,CASSLRLAGSSYNEQFF
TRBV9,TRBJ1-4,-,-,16,TGTGCCAGCAGCCTCAGTCAAAGTGCAACTAATGAAAAACTGTTTTTT,CASSLSQSATNEKLFF
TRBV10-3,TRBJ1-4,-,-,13,TGTGCCACCAAGGGGCCGGATAATGAAAAACTGTTTTTT,CATKGPDNEKLFF
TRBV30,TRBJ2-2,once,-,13,TGTGCCTGGAGAATCACGGGGGCCGGGGAGCTGTTTTTT,CAWRITGAGELFF
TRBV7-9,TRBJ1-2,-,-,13,TGTGCCAGCAGCTTAGAGGGAGGGGCTGGCTACACCTTC,CASSLEGGAGYTF
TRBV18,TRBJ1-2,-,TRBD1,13,TGTGCCGGGCAGGGGGCCTCTGAAGGGGGCTACACCTTC,CAGQGASEGGYTF
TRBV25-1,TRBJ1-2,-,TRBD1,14,TGTGCCAGCAGAGCCTCGACAGGGCGCTATGGCTACACCTTC,CASRASTGRYGYTF
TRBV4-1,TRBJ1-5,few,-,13,TGCGCCAGCAGCCAAGATCTCGATCAGCCCCAGCATTTT,CASSQDLDQPQHF
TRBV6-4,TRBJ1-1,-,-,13,TGTGCCAGCAGTGAGGCCCCGGGCACTGAAGCTTTCTTT,CASSEAPGTEAFF
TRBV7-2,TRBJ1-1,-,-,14,TGTGCCAGCAGCTTAACTATTTTGAACACTGAAGCTTTCTTT,CASSLTILNTEAFF
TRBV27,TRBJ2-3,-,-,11,TGTGCCAGCTCCATGAGGGATACGCAGTATTTT,CASSMRDTQYF
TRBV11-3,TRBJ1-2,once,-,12,TGTGCCAGCAGCTTAGATGGGAGCGGCTACACCTTC,CASSLDGSGYTF
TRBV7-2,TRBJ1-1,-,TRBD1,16,TGTGCCAGCAGCTTCCCAAAAACAGGGGGCAGGACTGAAGCTTTCTTT,CASSFPKTGGRTEAFF
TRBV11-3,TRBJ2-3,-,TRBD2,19,TGTGCCAGCAGCTCCCCCGGGACTAGCGGGGGGGCCAAGACAGATACGCAGTATTTT,CASSSPGTSGGAKTDTQYF
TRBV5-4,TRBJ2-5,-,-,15,TGTGCCAGCAGCCCCAAACAGGGGGGGTACGAGACCCAGTACTTC,CASSPKQGGYETQYF
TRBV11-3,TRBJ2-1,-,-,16,TGTGCCAGCAGCCGTGGGAGGAATTATTATAGCGATGAGCAGTTCTTC,CASSRGRNYYSDEQFF
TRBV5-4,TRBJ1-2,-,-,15,TGTGCCAGCAGCTTGGAATTGGGGGGAGAACTTGGCTACACCTTC,CASSLELGGELGYTF
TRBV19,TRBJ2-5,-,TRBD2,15,TGTGCCAGTAGCAAGGGGCTAGCGGTCGGAGTGACCCAGTACTTC,CASSKGLAVGVTQYF
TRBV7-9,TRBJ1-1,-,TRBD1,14,TGTGCCAGCAGCAAGGGACAGTCGAACACTGAAGCTTTCTTT,CASSKGQSNTEAFF
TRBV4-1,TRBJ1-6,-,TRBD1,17,TGCGCCAGCAGCCATCGGGAGGGACAGAGCGTCGGTTCACCCCTCCACTTT,CASSHREGQSVGSPLHF
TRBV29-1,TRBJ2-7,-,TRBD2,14,TGCAGCGCACGGGGGGGGGCGGCCTCCTACGAGCAGTACTTC,CSARGGAASYEQYF
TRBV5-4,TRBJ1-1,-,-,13,TGTGCCAGCAGCCCGGAGGTGGTGGGAGAGGCTTTCTTT,CASSPEVVGEAFF
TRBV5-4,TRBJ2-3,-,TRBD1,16,TGTGCCAGCAGCTTGTTTGAGACAGGGAGCACAGATACGCAGTATTTT,CASSLFETGSTDTQYF
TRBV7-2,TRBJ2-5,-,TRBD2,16,TGTGCCAGCAGCTTGCAAGGGAATAGCGGGGCGAAGACCCAGTACTTC,CASSLQGNSGAKTQYF
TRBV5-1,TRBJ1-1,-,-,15,TGCGCCAGCAGCTTGAGGGACGGGGGTTACACTGAAGCTTTCTTT,CASSLRDGGYTEAFF
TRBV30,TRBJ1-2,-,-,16,TGTGCCTGGAGTGTACGTATGTCAGGGGCTAACTATGGCTACACCTTC,CAWSVRMSGANYGYTF